These T cell receptor beta chains were read from a single sample in a study of a mutant IDH1 vaccine in newly diagnosed glioma. These receptors have no identified antigens. Repertoires were generated with immunoSEQ multiplex PCR, while TCRdb's copy carries only in-frame clones and drops some. The data hold more than 40,000 clones, with roughly 91% observed a single time. The sample was PBMCs, taken from a glioma patient whose treatment included an IDH1 peptide vaccine. The receptor source for this set is a woman aged 40 to 49 with glioma. CDR3s include the opening cysteine and the closing phenylalanine or tryptophan. The D gene is left open where the match is weak. A row's size may be missing; if present it is once, few, many or a size class.

TRBJ1-1 TRBV4-1 NA few CASSPGVNTEAFF TGCGCCAGCAGCCCGGGGGTGAACACTGAAGCTTTCTTT
TRBJ2-5 TRBV4-1 NA NA CASSQERGQETQYF TGCGCCAGCAGCCAAGAAAGGGGGCAAGAGACCCAGTACTTC
TRBJ2-3 TRBV25-1 NA NA CASSESQFLLTDTQYF TGTGCCAGCAGTGAGTCGCAGTTCTTGCTAACAGATACGCAGTATTTT
TRBJ2-1 TRBV5-1 NA NA CASRDGGGGYEQFF TGCGCCAGCAGAGATGGGGGAGGAGGGTATGAGCAGTTCTTC
TRBJ2-5 TRBV29-1 NA NA CSVEGAGGETQYF TGCAGCGTTGAAGGGGCCGGGGGAGAGACCCAGTACTTC
TRBJ2-5 TRBV2 NA NA CASSVRQGSPQAQETQYF TGTGCCAGCAGTGTCCGGCAGGGGAGTCCTCAAGCCCAAGAGACCCAGTACTTC
TRBJ1-2 TRBV5-4 TRBD1 NA CASSLGQGIGGYTF TGTGCCAGCAGCTTGGGACAGGGGATCGGGGGCTACACCTTC
TRBJ1-2 TRBV25-1 TRBD1 once CASSERQGSYTF TGTGCCAGCAGTGAAAGACAGGGAAGCTACACCTTC
TRBJ2-3 TRBV6-6 NA NA CACDYGGSTDTQYF TGTGCCTGCGATTATGGCGGAAGCACAGATACGCAGTATTTT
TRBJ1-5 TRBV2 NA NA CASRRGPTGNQPQHF TGTGCCAGCAGAAGGGGTCCTACGGGCAATCAGCCCCAGCATTTT
TRBJ1-6 TRBV2 TRBD1 once CASSTGAPNSPLHF TGTGCCAGCAGTACAGGGGCCCCTAATTCACCCCTCCACTTT
TRBJ2-7 TRBV7-9 NA NA CASSLANYEQYF TGTGCCAGCAGCTTAGCAAACTACGAGCAGTACTTC
TRBJ2-7 TRBV11-3 NA NA CASSLDRSAGTDYEQYF TGTGCCAGCAGCTTAGATAGATCAGCAGGGACCGACTACGAGCAGTACTTC
TRBJ1-2 TRBV7-2 NA NA CASSKGGSGSNYGYTF TGTGCCAGCAGCAAAGGGGGTTCAGGTTCTAACTATGGCTACACCTTC
TRBJ2-3 TRBV7-8 NA NA CASSLESSIVADTQYF TGTGCCAGCAGCTTAGAGTCCAGTATAGTGGCAGATACGCAGTATTTT
TRBJ1-2 TRBV7-2 TRBD1 NA CASSRAMTGTGYGYTF TGTGCCAGCAGCCGCGCGATGACCGGGACAGGCTATGGCTACACCTTC
TRBJ2-3 TRBV7-8 NA NA CASSPAEFTWDTQYF TGTGCCAGCAGCCCCGCCGAATTTACCTGGGATACGCAGTATTTT